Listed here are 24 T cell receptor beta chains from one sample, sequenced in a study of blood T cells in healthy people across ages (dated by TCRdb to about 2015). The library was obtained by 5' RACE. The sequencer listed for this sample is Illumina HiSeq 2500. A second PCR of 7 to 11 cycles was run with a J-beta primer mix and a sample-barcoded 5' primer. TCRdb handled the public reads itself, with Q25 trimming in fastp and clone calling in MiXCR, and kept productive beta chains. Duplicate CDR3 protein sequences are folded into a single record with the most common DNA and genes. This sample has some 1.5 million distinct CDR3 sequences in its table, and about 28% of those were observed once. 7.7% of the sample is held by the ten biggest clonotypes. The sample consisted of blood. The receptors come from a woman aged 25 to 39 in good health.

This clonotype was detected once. The CDR3 is CASGFLPQGDEQFF. Written as DNA, the CDR3 is TGTGCTAGTGGTTTCCTACCCCAGGGTGATGAGCAGTTCTTC. The rearrangement joins TRBV12-5 to TRBJ2-1, with D possibly TRBD1 on 5 matching bases. Per the germline V gene, CDR1 is LGHNT and CDR2 is FRNRAP. The germline V and J ends were trimmed by 3 bases and 8 bases, with 14 bases remaining between them. CDR3 size: 14 residues.

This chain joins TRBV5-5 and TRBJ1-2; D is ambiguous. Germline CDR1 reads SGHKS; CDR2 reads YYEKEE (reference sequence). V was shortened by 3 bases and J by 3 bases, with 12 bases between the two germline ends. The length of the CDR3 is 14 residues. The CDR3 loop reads CASSWRAADYGYTF. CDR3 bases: TGTGCCAGCAGCTGGAGGGCGGCGGACTATGGCTACACCTTC.

CDR3 amino acids: CASSVGGGRSDTQYF. The CDR3 bases are TGTGCCAGCAGCGTAGGGGGGGGCCGGTCCGATACGCAGTATTTT. J is TRBJ2-3 and V is TRBV9; a weak D match, TRBD2 (7 bases). Trimming left V 0 bases short and J 6 bases short, with 14 bases between. The CDR3 sequence is 15 residues long. The germline CDR1 and CDR2 sequences are SGDLS and YYNGEE.

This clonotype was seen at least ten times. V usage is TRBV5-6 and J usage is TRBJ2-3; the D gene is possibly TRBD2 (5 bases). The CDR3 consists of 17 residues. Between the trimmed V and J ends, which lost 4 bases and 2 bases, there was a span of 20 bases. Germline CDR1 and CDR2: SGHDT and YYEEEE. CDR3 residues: CASSPTLEAVYTDTQYF. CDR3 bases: TGTGCCAGCAGCCCCACTCTGGAGGCGGTTTACACAGATACGCAGTATTTT. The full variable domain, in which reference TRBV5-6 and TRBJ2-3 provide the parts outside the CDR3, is DAGVTQSPTHLIKTRGQQVTLRCSPKSGHDTVSWYQQALGQGPQFIFQYYEEEERQRGNFPDRFSGHQFPNYSSELNVNALLLGDSALYLCASSPTLEAVYTDTQYFGPGTRLTVL.

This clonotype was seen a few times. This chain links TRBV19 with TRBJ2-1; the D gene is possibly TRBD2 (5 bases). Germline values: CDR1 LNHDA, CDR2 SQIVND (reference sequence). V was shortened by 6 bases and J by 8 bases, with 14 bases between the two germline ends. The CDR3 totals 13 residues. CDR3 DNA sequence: TGTGCCAGTAGAAAGCGAGGAGCGGATGAGCAGTTCTTC. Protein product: CASRKRGADEQFF.

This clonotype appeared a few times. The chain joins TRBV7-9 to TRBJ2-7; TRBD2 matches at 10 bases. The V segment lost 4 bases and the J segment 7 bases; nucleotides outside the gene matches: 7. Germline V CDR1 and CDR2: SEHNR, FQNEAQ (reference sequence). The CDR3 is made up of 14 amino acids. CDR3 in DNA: TGTGCCAGCAGCTCTAGCGGGGGTCGTTCTGAGCAGTACTTC. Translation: CASSSSGGRSEQYF.

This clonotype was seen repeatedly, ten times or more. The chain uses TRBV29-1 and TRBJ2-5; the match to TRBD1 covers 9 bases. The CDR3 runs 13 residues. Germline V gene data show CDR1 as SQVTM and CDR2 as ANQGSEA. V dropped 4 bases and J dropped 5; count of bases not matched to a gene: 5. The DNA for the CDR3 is TGCAGCGTTGCGTACAGGGGGCTGGAGACCCAGTACTTC. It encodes CSVAYRGLETQYF.

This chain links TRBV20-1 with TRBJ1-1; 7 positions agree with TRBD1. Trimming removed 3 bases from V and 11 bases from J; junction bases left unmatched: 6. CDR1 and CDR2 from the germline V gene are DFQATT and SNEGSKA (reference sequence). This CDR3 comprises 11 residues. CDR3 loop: CSARRDSGAFF. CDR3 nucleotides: TGCAGTGCTAGGAGGGACAGTGGGGCTTTCTTT.

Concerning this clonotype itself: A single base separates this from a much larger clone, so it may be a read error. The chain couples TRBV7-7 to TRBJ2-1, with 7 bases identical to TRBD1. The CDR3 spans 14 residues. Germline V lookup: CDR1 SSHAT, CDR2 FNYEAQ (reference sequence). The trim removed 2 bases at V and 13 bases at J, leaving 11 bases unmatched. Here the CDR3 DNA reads TGTGCCAGCAGCTTACATGAGGGGGCGAAGACCCAGTTCTTC. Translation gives CASSLHEGAKTQFF.

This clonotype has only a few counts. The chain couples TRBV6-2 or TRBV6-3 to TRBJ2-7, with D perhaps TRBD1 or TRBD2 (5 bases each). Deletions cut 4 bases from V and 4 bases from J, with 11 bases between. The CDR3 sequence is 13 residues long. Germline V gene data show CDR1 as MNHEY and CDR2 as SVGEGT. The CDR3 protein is CASSSGPEYEQYF. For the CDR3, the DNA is TGTGCCAGCAGTTCGGGACCTGAGTACGAGCAGTACTTC.

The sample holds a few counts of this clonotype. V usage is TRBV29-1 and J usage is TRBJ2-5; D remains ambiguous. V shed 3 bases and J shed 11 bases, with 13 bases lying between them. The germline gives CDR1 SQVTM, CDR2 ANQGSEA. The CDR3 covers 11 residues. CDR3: CSVDRTGEQYF. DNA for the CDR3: TGCAGCGTTGACAGGACGGGTGAGCAGTACTTC.

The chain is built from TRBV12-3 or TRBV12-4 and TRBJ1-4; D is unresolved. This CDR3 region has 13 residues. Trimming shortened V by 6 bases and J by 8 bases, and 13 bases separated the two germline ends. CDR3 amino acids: CASSVTTGEKLFF. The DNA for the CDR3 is TGTGCCAGCAGCGTTACGACTGGGGAAAAACTGTTTTTT.

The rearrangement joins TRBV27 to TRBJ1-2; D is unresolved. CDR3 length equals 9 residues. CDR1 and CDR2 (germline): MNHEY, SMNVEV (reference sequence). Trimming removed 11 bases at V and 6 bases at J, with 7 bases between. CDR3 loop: CAWKDGYTF. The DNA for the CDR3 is TGTGCCTGGAAAGATGGCTACACCTTC.

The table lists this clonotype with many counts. CDR3 DNA: TGTGCCAGCGGGGGTAGCGGGAGTAATGAGCAGTTCTTC. It is translated as CASGGSGSNEQFF. This sequence joins TRBV27 and TRBJ2-1, with TRBD2 matching 9 bases. From germline, CDR1 is MNHEY and CDR2 SMNVEV (reference sequence). This CDR3 comprises 13 residues. V lost 8 bases and J lost 7; bases outside the gene matches: 6.

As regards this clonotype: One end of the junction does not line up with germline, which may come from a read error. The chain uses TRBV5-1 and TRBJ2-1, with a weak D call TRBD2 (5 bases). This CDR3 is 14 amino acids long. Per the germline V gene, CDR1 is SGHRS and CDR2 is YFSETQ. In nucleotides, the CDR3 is TGCACCAGCAGCGGAACCTCTAGGACCAATGAGCAGTTCTTC. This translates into CTSSGTSRTNEQFF.

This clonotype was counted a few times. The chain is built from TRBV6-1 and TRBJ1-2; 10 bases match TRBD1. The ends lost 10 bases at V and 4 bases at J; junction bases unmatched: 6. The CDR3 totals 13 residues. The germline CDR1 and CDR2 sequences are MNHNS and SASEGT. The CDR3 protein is CAMGDRGGYGYTF. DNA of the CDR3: TGTGCCATGGGGGACAGGGGAGGCTATGGCTACACCTTC.

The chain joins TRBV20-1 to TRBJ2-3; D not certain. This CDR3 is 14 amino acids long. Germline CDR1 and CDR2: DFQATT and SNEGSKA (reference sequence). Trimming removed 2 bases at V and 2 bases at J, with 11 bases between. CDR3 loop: CSARPDSSTDTQYF. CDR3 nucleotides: TGCAGTGCTAGACCTGACTCTTCCACAGATACGCAGTATTTT.

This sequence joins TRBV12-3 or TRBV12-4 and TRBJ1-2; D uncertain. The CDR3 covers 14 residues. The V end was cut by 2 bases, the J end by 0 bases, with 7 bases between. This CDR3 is CASSLRMANYGYTF. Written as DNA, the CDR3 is TGTGCCAGCAGTTTAAGAATGGCTAACTATGGCTACACCTTC.

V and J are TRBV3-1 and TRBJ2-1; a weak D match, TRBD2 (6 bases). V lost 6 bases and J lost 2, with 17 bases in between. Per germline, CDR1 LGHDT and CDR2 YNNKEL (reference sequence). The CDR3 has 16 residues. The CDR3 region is CASSHPRRDPYNEQFF. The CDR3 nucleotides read TGTGCCAGCAGTCATCCCCGGCGGGACCCCTACAATGAGCAGTTCTTC.

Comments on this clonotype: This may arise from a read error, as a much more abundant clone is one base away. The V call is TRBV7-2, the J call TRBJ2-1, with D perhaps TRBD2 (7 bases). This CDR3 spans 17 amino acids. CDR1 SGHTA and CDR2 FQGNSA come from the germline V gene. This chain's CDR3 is CASSTTGAGVVSDERFF. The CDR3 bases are TGTGCCAGCAGCACCACGGGGGCGGGAGTGGTGTCCGATGAGCGGTTCTTC.

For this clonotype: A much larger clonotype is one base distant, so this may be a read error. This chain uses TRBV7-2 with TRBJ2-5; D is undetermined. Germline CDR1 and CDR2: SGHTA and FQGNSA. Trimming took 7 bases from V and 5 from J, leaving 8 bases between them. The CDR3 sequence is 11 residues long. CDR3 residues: CASTLAETQYF. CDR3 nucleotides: TGTGCCAGCACCCTGGCCGAGACCCAGTACTTC.

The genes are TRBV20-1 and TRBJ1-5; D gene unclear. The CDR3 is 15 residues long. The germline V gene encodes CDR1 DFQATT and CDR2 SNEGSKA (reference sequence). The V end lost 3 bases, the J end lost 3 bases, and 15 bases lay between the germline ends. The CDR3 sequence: CSARGWTGSNQPQHF. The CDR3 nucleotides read TGCAGTGCTAGGGGCTGGACGGGCTCCAATCAGCCCCAGCATTTT.

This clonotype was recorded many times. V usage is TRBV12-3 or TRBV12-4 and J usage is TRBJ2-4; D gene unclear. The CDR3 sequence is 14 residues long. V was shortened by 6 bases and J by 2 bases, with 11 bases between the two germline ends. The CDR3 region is CASRGSSTKNIQYF. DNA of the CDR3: TGTGCCAGCAGAGGCAGTTCGACCAAAAACATTCAGTACTTC.

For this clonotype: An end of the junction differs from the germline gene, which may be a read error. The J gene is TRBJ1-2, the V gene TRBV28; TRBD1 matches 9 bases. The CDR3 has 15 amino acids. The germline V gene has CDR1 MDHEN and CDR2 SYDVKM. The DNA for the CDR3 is TGTGCCAGCAGTGCTCAGGGGACAGGGCTTTATGGCCACACCTTC. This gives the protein CASSAQGTGLYGHTF.